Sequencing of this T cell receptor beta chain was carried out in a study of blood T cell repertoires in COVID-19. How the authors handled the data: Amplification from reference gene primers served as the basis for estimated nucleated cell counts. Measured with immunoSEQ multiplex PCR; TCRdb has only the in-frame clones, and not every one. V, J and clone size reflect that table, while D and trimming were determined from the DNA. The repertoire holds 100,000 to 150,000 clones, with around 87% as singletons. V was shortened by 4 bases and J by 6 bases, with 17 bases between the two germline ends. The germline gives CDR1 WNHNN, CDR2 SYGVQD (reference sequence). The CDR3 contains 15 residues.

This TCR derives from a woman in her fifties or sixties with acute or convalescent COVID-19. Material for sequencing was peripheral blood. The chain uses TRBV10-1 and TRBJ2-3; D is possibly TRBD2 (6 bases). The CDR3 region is CASSAGRPPGDTQYF. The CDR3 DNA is TGCGCCAGCAGTGCGGGGAGGCCGCCGGGGGATACGCAGTATTTT.